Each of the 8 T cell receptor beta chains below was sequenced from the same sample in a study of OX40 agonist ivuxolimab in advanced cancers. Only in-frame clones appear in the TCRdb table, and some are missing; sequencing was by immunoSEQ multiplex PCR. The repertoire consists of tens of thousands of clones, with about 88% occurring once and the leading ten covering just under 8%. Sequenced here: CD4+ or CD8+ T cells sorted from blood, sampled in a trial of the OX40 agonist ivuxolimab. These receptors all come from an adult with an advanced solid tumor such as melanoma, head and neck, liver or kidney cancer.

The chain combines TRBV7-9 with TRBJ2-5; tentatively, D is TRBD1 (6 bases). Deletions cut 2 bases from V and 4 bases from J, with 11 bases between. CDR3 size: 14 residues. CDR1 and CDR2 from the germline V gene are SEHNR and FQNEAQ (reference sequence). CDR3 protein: CASSLWGLVETQYF. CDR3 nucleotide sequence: TGTGCCAGCAGCTTATGGGGGCTCGTAGAGACCCAGTACTTC.

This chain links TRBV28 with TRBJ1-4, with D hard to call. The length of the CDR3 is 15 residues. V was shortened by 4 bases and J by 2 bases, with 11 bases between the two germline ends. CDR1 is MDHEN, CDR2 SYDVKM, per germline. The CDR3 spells CASSSLAGTNEKLFF. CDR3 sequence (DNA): TGTGCCAGCAGTTCCCTAGCGGGGACTAATGAAAAACTGTTTTTT. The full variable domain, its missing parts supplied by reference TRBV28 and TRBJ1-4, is DVKVTQSSRYLVKRTGEKVFLECVQDMDHENMFWYRQDPGLGLRLIYFSYDVKMKEKGDIPEGYSVSREKKERFSLILESASTNQTSMYLCASSSLAGTNEKLFFGSGTQLSVL.

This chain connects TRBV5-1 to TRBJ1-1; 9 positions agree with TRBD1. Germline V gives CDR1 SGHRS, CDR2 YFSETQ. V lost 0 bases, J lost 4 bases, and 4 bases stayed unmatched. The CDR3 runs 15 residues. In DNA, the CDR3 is TGCGCCAGCAGCTTGGCCGAGACAGGGGGCACTGAAGCTTTCTTT. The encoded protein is CASSLAETGGTEAFF.

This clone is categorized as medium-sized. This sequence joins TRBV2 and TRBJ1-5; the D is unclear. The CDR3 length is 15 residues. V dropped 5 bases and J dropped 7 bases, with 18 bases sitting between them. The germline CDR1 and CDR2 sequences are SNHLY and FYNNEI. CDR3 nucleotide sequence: TGTGCCAGCAGTTTCCTGGACGACGAGGGACAGCCCCAGCATTTT. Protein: CASSFLDDEGQPQHF.

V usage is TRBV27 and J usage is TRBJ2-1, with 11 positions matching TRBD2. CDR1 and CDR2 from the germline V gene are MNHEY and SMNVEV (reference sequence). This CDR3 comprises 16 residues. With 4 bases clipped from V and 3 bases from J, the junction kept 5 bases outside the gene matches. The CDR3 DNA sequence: TGTGCCAGCAGTTCGATGACTAGCGGGGTCTACAATGAGCAGTTCTTC. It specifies CASSSMTSGVYNEQFF.

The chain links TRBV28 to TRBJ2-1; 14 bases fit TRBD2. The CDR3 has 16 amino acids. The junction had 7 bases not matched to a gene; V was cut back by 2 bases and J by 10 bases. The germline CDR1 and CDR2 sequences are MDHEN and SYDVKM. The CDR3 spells CASSLGTSGSTNEQFF. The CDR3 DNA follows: TGTGCCAGCAGTTTAGGGACTAGCGGGAGTACTAACGAGCAGTTCTTC.

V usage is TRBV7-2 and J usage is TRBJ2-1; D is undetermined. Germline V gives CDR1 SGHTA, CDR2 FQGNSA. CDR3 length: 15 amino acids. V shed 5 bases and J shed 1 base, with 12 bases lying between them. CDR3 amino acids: CASSPQGGSYNEQFF. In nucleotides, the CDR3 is TGTGCCAGCAGCCCCCAAGGTGGGTCCTACAATGAGCAGTTCTTC. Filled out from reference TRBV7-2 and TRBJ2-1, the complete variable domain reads GAGVSQSPSNKVTEKGKDVELRCDPISGHTALYWYRQSLGQGLEFLIYFQGNSAPDKSGLPSDRFSAERTGGSVSTLTIQRTQQEDSAVYLCASSPQGGSYNEQFFGPGTRLTVL.

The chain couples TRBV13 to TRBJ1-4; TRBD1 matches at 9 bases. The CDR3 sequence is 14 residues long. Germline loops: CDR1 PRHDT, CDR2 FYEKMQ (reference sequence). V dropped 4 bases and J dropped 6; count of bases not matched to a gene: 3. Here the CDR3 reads CASSSRQGDEKLFF. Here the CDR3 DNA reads TGTGCCAGCAGCTCTCGACAGGGGGATGAAAAACTGTTTTTT. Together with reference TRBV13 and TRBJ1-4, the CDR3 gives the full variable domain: AAGVIQSPRHLIKEKRETATLKCYPIPRHDTVYWYQQGPGQDPQFLISFYEKMQSDKGSIPDRFSAQQFSDYHSELNMSSLELGDSALYFCASSSRQGDEKLFFGSGTQLSVL.